This T cell receptor (beta chain) was captured by sequencing in a study of blood T cell repertoires in COVID-19. CDR3 length: 13 residues. Germline V gene sequence: CDR1 WNHNN, CDR2 SYGVQD (reference sequence). The V end was cut by 7 bases, the J end by 8 bases, with 14 bases between. In this sample, this clone turned up once. Produced via immunoSEQ multiplex PCR; TCRdb's table is partial and in-frame only. This table has about 260,000 clones, about 81% appearing once. The chain employs TRBV10-1 and TRBJ1-4; D remains ambiguous. Sequencing was carried out using PBMCs or T cells enriched from blood (not recorded which). The sequence was obtained from a man aged 25-40 years with acute COVID-19. This chain's CDR3 is CASNGEVGEKLFF. Here the CDR3 DNA reads TGCGCCAGCAATGGGGAGGTCGGCGAAAAACTGTTTTTT.